This TCR beta chain originates from a study of T cell responses to AZD1222 COVID-19 vaccine. The study, taken as a whole, reports: Distributed over spike, vaccine-associated CD4 TCRs predominated at 160-218 and 743-854. White British people made up most donors, females outnumbered males, and clonal diversity was possibly underestimated. The number of AZD1222 recipients seropositive at baseline was only five or six. Spike-specific TCR breadth and depth went up after people got two AZD1222 doses.

A word on this clone: Its antigen is not identified. The sample carries other DNA sequences with the same CDR3.

Assay used: immunoSEQ multiplex PCR; TCRdb lists only in-frame clones, some missing. The data contain approximately 110,000 clones, 70% to 85% of them seen just once; the ten biggest clones take up around 6.2%. This CDR3 region has 11 residues. V was trimmed by 6 bases and J by 5 bases, leaving 7 bases between them. This chain joins TRBV12-3 or TRBV12-4 and TRBJ2-5; D gene unclear. This clonotype originated in an adult in good health. Sequencing used peripheral blood, obtained on day 0 of AZD1222 vaccination. The CDR3 loop is CASSLGETQYF. The CDR3 DNA follows: TGTGCCAGCAGCCTGGGCGAGACCCAGTACTTC.